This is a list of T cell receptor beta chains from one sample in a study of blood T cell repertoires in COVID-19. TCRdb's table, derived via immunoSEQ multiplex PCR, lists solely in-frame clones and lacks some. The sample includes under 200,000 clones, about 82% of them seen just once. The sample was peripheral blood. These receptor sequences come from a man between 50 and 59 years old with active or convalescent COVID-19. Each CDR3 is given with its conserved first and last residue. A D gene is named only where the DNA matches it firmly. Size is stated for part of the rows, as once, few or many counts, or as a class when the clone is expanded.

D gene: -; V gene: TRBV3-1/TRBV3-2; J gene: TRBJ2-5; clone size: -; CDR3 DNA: TGTGCCAGCAGCCTAGGGGGTCGAGAGACCCAGTACTTC; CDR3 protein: CASSLGGRETQYF
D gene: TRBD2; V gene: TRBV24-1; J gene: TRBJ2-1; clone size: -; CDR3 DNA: TGTGCCACCAGTGTTCCGGGAGGGCCGGGGAATGAGCAGTTCTTC; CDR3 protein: CATSVPGGPGNEQFF
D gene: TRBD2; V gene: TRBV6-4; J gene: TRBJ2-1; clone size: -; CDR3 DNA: TGTGCCAGCAGTGTACGAGCGGGGAATGAGCAGTTCTTC; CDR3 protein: CASSVRAGNEQFF
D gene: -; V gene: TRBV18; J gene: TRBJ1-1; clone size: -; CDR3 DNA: TGTGCCAGCTCACCACTTGACTTTATGAACACTGAAGCTTTCTTT; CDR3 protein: CASSPLDFMNTEAFF
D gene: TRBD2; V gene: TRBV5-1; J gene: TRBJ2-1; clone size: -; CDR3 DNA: TGCGCCAGCAGCCGGGTGGGAGGGTCTAGCTCCTACAATGAGCAGTTCTTC; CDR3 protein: CASSRVGGSSSYNEQFF
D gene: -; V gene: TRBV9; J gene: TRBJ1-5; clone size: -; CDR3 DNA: TGTGCCAGCAGCGTAGATGGACTCAATCAGCCCCAGCATTTT; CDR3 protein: CASSVDGLNQPQHF
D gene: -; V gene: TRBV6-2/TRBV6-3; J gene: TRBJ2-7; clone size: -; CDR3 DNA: TGTGCCAGCAGTCCCAATACCGGGACTCCATACGAGCAGTACTTC; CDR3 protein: CASSPNTGTPYEQYF
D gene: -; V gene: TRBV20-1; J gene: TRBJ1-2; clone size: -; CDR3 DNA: TGCAGTGCCTACCTGTATGGCTACACCTTC; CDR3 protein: CSAYLYGYTF
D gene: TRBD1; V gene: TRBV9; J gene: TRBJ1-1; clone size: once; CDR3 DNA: TGTGCCAGCAGCCAAGCACCGGGACAGGGAGAGGCTGAAGCTTTCTTT; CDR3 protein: CASSQAPGQGEAEAFF
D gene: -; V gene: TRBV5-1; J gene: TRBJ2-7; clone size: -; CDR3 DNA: TGCGCCAGCAGCCAAGACAGCTCCTACGAGCAGTACTTC; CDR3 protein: CASSQDSSYEQYF
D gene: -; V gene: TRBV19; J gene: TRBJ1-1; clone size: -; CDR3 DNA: TGTGCCAGTAGTATATTCGGGGAAGGCACTGAAGCTTTCTTT; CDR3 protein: CASSIFGEGTEAFF
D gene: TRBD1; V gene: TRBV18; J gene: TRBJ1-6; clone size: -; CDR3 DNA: TGTGCCAGCTCCTCGGGACAGGGACGCAATTCACCCCTCCACTTT; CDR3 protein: CASSSGQGRNSPLHF
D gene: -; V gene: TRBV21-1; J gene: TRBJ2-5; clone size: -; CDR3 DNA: TGTGCCAGCAGCAAAGCGCGGATGGGGCCGAGGCAAGAGACCCAGTACTTC; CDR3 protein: CASSKARMGPRQETQYF
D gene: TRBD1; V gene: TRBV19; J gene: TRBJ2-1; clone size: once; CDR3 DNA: TGTGCCAGTCTAGCCTCTCCGGGACAGGGGATTAGGAATGAGCAGTTCTTC; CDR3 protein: CASLASPGQGIRNEQFF